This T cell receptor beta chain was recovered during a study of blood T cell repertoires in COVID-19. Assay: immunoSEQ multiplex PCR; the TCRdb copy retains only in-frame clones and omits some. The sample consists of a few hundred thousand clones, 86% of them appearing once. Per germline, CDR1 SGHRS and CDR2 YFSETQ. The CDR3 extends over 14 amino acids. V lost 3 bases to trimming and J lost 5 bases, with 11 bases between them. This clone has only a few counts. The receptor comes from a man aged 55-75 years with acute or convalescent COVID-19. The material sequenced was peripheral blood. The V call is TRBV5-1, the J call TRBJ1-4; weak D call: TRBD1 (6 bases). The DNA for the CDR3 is TGCGCCAGCAGCTCAGGCAGGGGAAATGAAAAACTGTTTTTT. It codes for CASSSGRGNEKLFF.